This entry features one T cell receptor (beta chain) sequence. This entry belongs to a study of control samples from healthy donors and cancer patients. This CDR3 is built from 13 residues. Germline CDR1 reads SQVTM; CDR2 reads ANQGSEA. V was pared by 7 bases and J by 6 bases, with 15 bases between. Using immunoSEQ multiplex PCR, the repertoire was profiled, and TCRdb retains in-frame clones only, with some absent. This table holds about 110,000 clones, approximately 80% found once. The TCR originated in a man aged 18 to 30 in good health. Sequenced input: blood. The chain has TRBV29-1 and TRBJ2-2, with D tentatively TRBD1 or TRBD2 (6 bases each). The DNA of the CDR3 is TGCAGCGCGGAGGGGGAATTGCCCGGGGAGCTGTTTTTT. Its protein is CSAEGELPGELFF.